A selection of T cell receptor beta chains follows, all from one sample in a study of blood T cell repertoires in COVID-19. The assay was immunoSEQ multiplex PCR, and TCRdb's table has in-frame clones only and misses some. The profile covers over 130,000 clones, with over 75% appearing a single time and just under 3% taken by the ten largest. Sequencing was performed on peripheral blood. The origin of the receptors is a man between 50 and 59 years old with acute or convalescent COVID-19. Both conserved end residues are part of each CDR3. D genes are given only for firm matches. A row's size may be missing; if present it is once, few, many or a size class.

size: -
J: TRBJ1-6
D: -
V: TRBV5-8
DNA: TGTGCCAGCAGCTTGGATAGGGGGAGCTGGTCACCCCTCCACTTT
CDR3: CASSLDRGSWSPLHF

size: -
J: TRBJ2-5
D: -
V: TRBV11-3
DNA: TGTGCCAGCAGCTTAGGTCAGCCAGGGGGGGAGACCCAGTACTTC
CDR3: CASSLGQPGGETQYF

size: -
J: TRBJ1-2
D: -
V: TRBV28
DNA: TGTGCCAGCAGTTTACAGCTGAGGGGGGGCTATGGCTACACCTTC
CDR3: CASSLQLRGGYGYTF

size: -
J: TRBJ1-1
D: -
V: TRBV5-5
DNA: TGTGCCAGCAGCTTGGTGTTACGGGATATGAACACTGAAGCTTTCTTT
CDR3: CASSLVLRDMNTEAFF

size: few
J: TRBJ1-2
D: TRBD1
V: TRBV18
DNA: TGTGCCAGCTCCCCTTTGGGGGCCGGGACAGGGATGGACTATGGCTACACCTTC
CDR3: CASSPLGAGTGMDYGYTF

size: -
J: TRBJ2-1
D: TRBD2
V: TRBV6-2/TRBV6-3
DNA: TGTGCCAGCAGTTCCGGGACTAGCGGGAACAATGAGCAGTTCTTC
CDR3: CASSSGTSGNNEQFF

size: few
J: TRBJ1-2
D: -
V: TRBV4-1
DNA: TGCGCCAGCAGCCAAGGTATGAGTGGCTACACCTTC
CDR3: CASSQGMSGYTF

size: -
J: TRBJ1-1
D: TRBD1
V: TRBV10-1
DNA: TGCGCCAGCAGTGATAGAGTGGGACAGGGTGCTGAAGCTTTCTTT
CDR3: CASSDRVGQGAEAFF

size: -
J: TRBJ2-2
D: TRBD1
V: TRBV19
DNA: TGTGCCAGTAGCGGACAGGGCCTTGCCGGGGAGCTGTTTTTT
CDR3: CASSGQGLAGELFF

size: -
J: TRBJ2-5
D: TRBD2
V: TRBV5-3
DNA: TGTGCCAGAAGCCACGACAGTAGACTAGCGGGTCCCTGCCCAACCTCCTACCAAGAGACCCAGTACTTC
CDR3: CARSHDSRLAGPCPTSYQETQYF

size: -
J: TRBJ2-5
D: -
V: TRBV5-5
DNA: TGTGCCAGCAGCTTGGGGGGGCCCCAAGAGACCCAGTACTTC
CDR3: CASSLGGPQETQYF

size: -
J: TRBJ2-4
D: TRBD1
V: TRBV19
DNA: TGTGCCAGTAGTCCCACCGGACAGGGGGCTAGCGTAGTCAAAAACATTCAGTACTTC
CDR3: CASSPTGQGASVVKNIQYF

size: few
J: TRBJ1-5
D: -
V: TRBV24-1
DNA: TGTGCCACCAGTGAGCGGGGCGAGGGCAATCAGCCCCAGCATTTT
CDR3: CATSERGEGNQPQHF

size: -
J: TRBJ2-7
D: TRBD1
V: TRBV19
DNA: TGTGCCAGTAGTATCAACAGGGGGGCTAACGGCGAGCAGTACTTC
CDR3: CASSINRGANGEQYF

size: -
J: TRBJ2-7
D: -
V: TRBV9
DNA: TGTGCCAGCAGCGTAGCTGGAGACAGCGTCTACGAGCAGTACTTC
CDR3: CASSVAGDSVYEQYF

size: -
J: TRBJ2-2
D: TRBD2
V: TRBV15
DNA: TGTGCCACCAGCCCCCAAGCGGGACGCACCGGGGAGCTGTTTTTT
CDR3: CATSPQAGRTGELFF

size: -
J: TRBJ1-1
D: -
V: TRBV7-2
DNA: TGTGCCAGCAGCTTAGCGACAACAGCTGAAGCTTTCTTT
CDR3: CASSLATTAEAFF

size: few
J: TRBJ2-2
D: TRBD1
V: TRBV4-1
DNA: TGCGCCAGCAGCCAAGGGACAGGGGGCCGGGGCCGGCTGTTTTTT
CDR3: CASSQGTGGRGRLFF

size: few
J: TRBJ2-7
D: TRBD1
V: TRBV5-4
DNA: TGTGCCAGCAGGTACCGGGACAGGGACTACGAGCAGTACTTC
CDR3: CASRYRDRDYEQYF

size: few
J: TRBJ2-2
D: TRBD2
V: TRBV27
DNA: TGTGCCAGCAGTCCGAAGCGGGGGAAGGCCGGGGAGCTGTTTTTT
CDR3: CASSPKRGKAGELFF

size: -
J: TRBJ1-2
D: -
V: TRBV14
DNA: TGTGCCAGCAGCCAAGCTCAGGCCTATGGCTACACCTTC
CDR3: CASSQAQAYGYTF

size: few
J: TRBJ1-6
D: -
V: TRBV2
DNA: TGTGCCAGCAGGGTTACGGATTCACCCCTCCACTTT
CDR3: CASRVTDSPLHF

size: -
J: TRBJ2-3
D: TRBD2
V: TRBV15
DNA: TGTGCCACCAGCTCCTTCGGGAGGGATACGCAGTATTTT
CDR3: CATSSFGRDTQYF

size: -
J: TRBJ2-7
D: TRBD2
V: TRBV7-9
DNA: TGTGCCAGCAGCCCCCGGGGCGGGAGGGCCGCCGACGAGCAGTACTTC
CDR3: CASSPRGGRAADEQYF

size: few
J: TRBJ1-1
D: -
V: TRBV19
DNA: TGTGCCAGTAGTATAGATCTATTTAACACTGAAGCTTTCTTT
CDR3: CASSIDLFNTEAFF

size: -
J: TRBJ1-6
D: TRBD1
V: TRBV19
DNA: TGTGCCAGTAGCCCCACTTTGACAGGGAGAAGATCACCCCTCCACTTT
CDR3: CASSPTLTGRRSPLHF

size: -
J: TRBJ2-7
D: TRBD2
V: TRBV7-8
DNA: TGTGCCAGCAGCCGCTTTAGCGGGGGATACGAGCAGTACTTC
CDR3: CASSRFSGGYEQYF

size: -
J: TRBJ2-7
D: -
V: TRBV10-1
DNA: TGCGCCAGCAGTGAGACAGTGCCTCCCTACGAGCAGTACTTC
CDR3: CASSETVPPYEQYF

size: -
J: TRBJ1-3
D: -
V: TRBV18
DNA: TGTGCCAGCTCACTAGGACAGCAGATCTCTGGAAACACCATATATTTT
CDR3: CASSLGQQISGNTIYF

size: few
J: TRBJ1-4
D: -
V: TRBV19
DNA: TGTGCCAGTAGTCGAACTATCCTCTATGAAAAACTGTTTTTT
CDR3: CASSRTILYEKLFF

size: few
J: TRBJ1-5
D: -
V: TRBV19
DNA: TGTGCCAGTAGTCGGACAGCCCTTTATAGCAATCAGCCCCAGCATTTT
CDR3: CASSRTALYSNQPQHF

size: -
J: TRBJ1-2
D: TRBD1
V: TRBV5-1
DNA: TGCGCCAGCAGCTTGGGGGGACAGGTTGACGGCTACACCTTC
CDR3: CASSLGGQVDGYTF

size: -
J: TRBJ1-2
D: TRBD1
V: TRBV6-5
DNA: TGTGCCAGCAGGCAGACAGGGGAAAGGGGTGGCTACACCTTC
CDR3: CASRQTGERGGYTF

size: -
J: TRBJ1-6
D: TRBD1
V: TRBV19
DNA: TGTGCCAGTAGCCCTACAGGGGGAGGTTCACCCCTCCACTTT
CDR3: CASSPTGGGSPLHF

size: once
J: TRBJ2-3
D: TRBD1
V: TRBV3-1/TRBV3-2
DNA: TGTGCCAGCAGCCAAGGCCTCGGGACAGGGAGTGGAGGCACAGATACGCAGTATTTT
CDR3: CASSQGLGTGSGGTDTQYF

size: -
J: TRBJ2-4
D: -
V: TRBV9
DNA: TGTGCCAGCAGCGGGCCCAAAAACATTCAGTACTTC
CDR3: CASSGPKNIQYF

size: -
J: TRBJ2-1
D: TRBD2
V: TRBV5-1
DNA: TGCGCCAGCAGCCGACCCGGACTAGCGGGAGGAGGCAATGAGCAGTTCTTC
CDR3: CASSRPGLAGGGNEQFF

size: once
J: TRBJ2-3
D: -
V: TRBV9
DNA: TGTGCCAGCAGCTCTAGACAGGAGAGCACAGATACGCAGTATTTT
CDR3: CASSSRQESTDTQYF

size: -
J: TRBJ2-3
D: -
V: TRBV29-1
DNA: TGCAGCGTCGTGTCGGGGAACACAGATACGCAGTATTTT
CDR3: CSVVSGNTDTQYF

size: -
J: TRBJ2-2
D: -
V: TRBV11-3
DNA: TGTGCCAGCAGCTCGAGCCCCTTGGACACCGGGGAGCTGTTTTTT
CDR3: CASSSSPLDTGELFF

size: -
J: TRBJ2-5
D: TRBD1
V: TRBV11-2
DNA: TGTGCCAGCAGCCCTGAGGGGGCCGGGATAGAGACCCAGTACTTC
CDR3: CASSPEGAGIETQYF

size: -
J: TRBJ2-1
D: TRBD2
V: TRBV13
DNA: TGTGCCAGCAGCTCCCCAGCGGGGAACAATGAGCAGTTCTTC
CDR3: CASSSPAGNNEQFF

size: -
J: TRBJ1-6
D: -
V: TRBV5-6
DNA: TGTGCCAGCAGCGAGGGCAATTCACCCCTCCACTTT
CDR3: CASSEGNSPLHF

size: -
J: TRBJ2-1
D: -
V: TRBV9
DNA: TGTGCCAGCAGCTCGCGAACAGGGAACGGTTTTAATGAGCAGTTCTTC
CDR3: CASSSRTGNGFNEQFF

size: few
J: TRBJ1-2
D: TRBD1
V: TRBV6-4
DNA: TGTGCCAGCGCACCGGGACAGAGAAATCTAAGAGCTAACTATGGCTACACCTTC
CDR3: CASAPGQRNLRANYGYTF

size: -
J: TRBJ2-5
D: -
V: TRBV5-1
DNA: TGCGCCAGCAGCTGGAGGGGTTCGGGGGGCTCAGAGACCCAGTACTTC
CDR3: CASSWRGSGGSETQYF

size: once
J: TRBJ2-7
D: -
V: TRBV28
DNA: TGTGCCAGCAGTTTGACAGTCTTCGAGCAGTACTTC
CDR3: CASSLTVFEQYF

size: -
J: TRBJ1-3
D: -
V: TRBV28
DNA: TGTGCCAGCAGACACTCAGGGGTTTACACCATATATTTT
CDR3: CASRHSGVYTIYF

size: -
J: TRBJ1-2
D: -
V: TRBV28
DNA: TGTGCCAGCAGTCGACAGAACTATGGCTACACCTTC
CDR3: CASSRQNYGYTF

size: -
J: TRBJ2-5
D: -
V: TRBV19
DNA: TGTGCCAGTAGTATAGGGGCAGATCAAGAGACCCAGTACTTC
CDR3: CASSIGADQETQYF

size: -
J: TRBJ2-1
D: -
V: TRBV7-9
DNA: TGTGCCAGCAGCCGCATAAGGGGCTTAGGGGTTAGCTCCTACAATGAGCAGTTCTTC
CDR3: CASSRIRGLGVSSYNEQFF

size: once
J: TRBJ2-7
D: TRBD2
V: TRBV19
DNA: TGTGCCAGTAGTATGGCTCCTAGCGGGAGTTACGAGCAGTACTTC
CDR3: CASSMAPSGSYEQYF

size: -
J: TRBJ1-2
D: TRBD1
V: TRBV29-1
DNA: TGCAGCGTACCCGGGACAGGGCCCTATGGCTACACCTTC
CDR3: CSVPGTGPYGYTF

size: -
J: TRBJ2-7
D: TRBD2
V: TRBV2
DNA: TGTGCCAGCGAAGGAGACGCGGGGAGGGCCTACGAGCAGTACTTC
CDR3: CASEGDAGRAYEQYF

size: -
J: TRBJ2-1
D: TRBD2
V: TRBV4-1
DNA: TGCGCCAGCAGCCAATCCAATCCTGCGCGGGGGGGAAGGAATGAGCAGTTCTTC
CDR3: CASSQSNPARGGRNEQFF

size: -
J: TRBJ2-1
D: TRBD2
V: TRBV6-5
DNA: TGTGCCAGCAGTTACTCCCCAGCGGGGAACTACAATGAGCAGTTCTTC
CDR3: CASSYSPAGNYNEQFF

size: few
J: TRBJ1-2
D: -
V: TRBV2
DNA: TGTGCCAGCAGCGCCACAGGGCTGGATGGCTACACCTTC
CDR3: CASSATGLDGYTF

size: -
J: TRBJ1-2
D: -
V: TRBV6-5
DNA: TGTGCCAGCAGTTACTCCGGGGATGGCTACACCTTC
CDR3: CASSYSGDGYTF

size: -
J: TRBJ2-5
D: TRBD1
V: TRBV24-1
DNA: TGTGCCACCAGTGTCTCGGACAGGGTTTCCCAAGAGACCCAGTACTTC
CDR3: CATSVSDRVSQETQYF

size: -
J: TRBJ2-6
D: TRBD1
V: TRBV28
DNA: TGTGCCAGCACCGAGACAGGGGGCGCCTCTGGGGCCAACGTCCTGACTTTC
CDR3: CASTETGGASGANVLTF